Presented here are 18 T cell receptor beta chains from one specimen sequenced in a study of shared clonotypes between healthy human individuals. Only in-frame clones appear in the TCRdb table, and some are missing; sequencing was by immunoSEQ multiplex PCR. The sample carries 2.3 million or so clones, 93% recorded once. Sequencing was performed on naive CD4+ T cells from PBMCs. Noted subset: CD45RA+ positively selected. The receptors were sampled from a man between 18 and 35 years old in good health. Some clones in this sample may be carry-over from other donors' samples.

This clone is a singleton in its sample. V gene TRBV29-1 combines with J gene TRBJ1-2; D is perhaps TRBD1 (5 bases). Germline lookup yields CDR1 SQVTM and CDR2 ANQGSEA. This CDR3 has 12 amino acids. V shed 7 bases and J shed 4 bases, with 13 bases lying between them. The CDR3 DNA sequence: TGCAGCGCCCCGGGGGGGGGCTATGGCTACACCTTC. This sequence encodes CSAPGGGYGYTF.

This clone came up once. The V and J genes are TRBV4-2 and TRBJ1-5, with 9 bases matching TRBD1. Losses at the gene ends were 1 base for V and 6 bases for J; bases not matched to a gene: 13. Per germline, CDR1 LGHNA and CDR2 YNFKEQ. CDR3 length equals 18 residues. The CDR3 protein is CASSQGFPGQGEGQPQHF. In DNA form, the CDR3 reads TGTGCCAGCAGCCAAGGGTTCCCGGGACAGGGTGAGGGTCAGCCCCAGCATTTT.

Points on this clone: This specimen includes other DNA sequences encoding the same CDR3. The V and J genes are TRBV18 and TRBJ2-1; D may be TRBD1 (5 bases). The V end was cut by 3 bases, the J end by 0 bases, with 6 bases between. Per germline, CDR1 KGHSH and CDR2 LQKENI. There are 14 residues in the CDR3. The CDR3: CASSPTVSYNEQFF. The DNA for the CDR3 is TGTGCCAGCTCACCGACAGTCTCCTACAATGAGCAGTTCTTC.

V gene TRBV4-1 combines with J gene TRBJ2-1; D ambiguous. Germline V lookup: CDR1 MGHRA, CDR2 YSYEKL. The V gene lost 2 bases and the J gene lost 0 bases, with 14 bases spanning the gap. This CDR3 comprises 17 residues. The CDR3 nucleotides read TGCGCCAGCAGCCAATCTTTAACGGTAAGCTCCTACAATGAGCAGTTCTTC. Amino acid sequence: CASSQSLTVSSYNEQFF.

In the case of this clone: The sample holds other DNA sequences that translate to the same CDR3. The chain recombines TRBV14 with TRBJ2-1; D is perhaps TRBD1 (5 bases). V lost 3 bases, J lost 4 bases, and 10 bases lay in between. The CDR3 extends over 14 amino acids. CDR1 is SGHDN and CDR2 is FVKESK in the germline V gene. The CDR3 coding sequence is TGTGCCAGCAGCCAGTTAGGGGCTTACAATGAGCAGTTCTTC. Protein: CASSQLGAYNEQFF. The whole variable domain, filled in from reference TRBV14 and TRBJ2-1, reads EAGVTQFPSHSVIEKGQTVTLRCDPISGHDNLYWYRRVMGKEIKFLLHFVKESKQDESGMPNNRFLAERTGGTYSTLKVQPAELEDSGVYFCASSQLGAYNEQFFGPGTRLTVL.

The chain has TRBV5-6 and TRBJ1-2, with D perhaps matching TRBD1 (6 bases). V lost 0 bases and J 2 bases, leaving 8 bases between the germline ends. Germline lookup yields CDR1 SGHDT and CDR2 YYEEEE. This CDR3 comprises 14 residues. CDR3 sequence reads: CASSLVGGNYGYTF. The DNA of the CDR3 is TGTGCCAGCAGCTTGGTAGGGGGGAACTATGGCTACACCTTC.

The chain uses TRBV11-2 and TRBJ2-7; the D call may be TRBD1 or TRBD2 (5 bases each). V was shortened by 6 bases and J by 6 bases, with 18 bases between the two germline ends. The germline V gene encodes CDR1 SGHAT and CDR2 FQNNGV. The CDR3 is 14 amino acids. CDR3 sequence (DNA): TGTGCCAGCAGACGGGGCCAGGGCTTTGGCGAGCAGTACTTC. Its protein is CASRRGQGFGEQYF.

V usage is TRBV4-1 and J usage is TRBJ1-5, with 8 bases identical to TRBD1. The V gene's germline CDR1 is MGHRA and CDR2 YSYEKL. J gave up 5 bases and V 3 bases, and 9 bases lay outside the gene matches. The CDR3 has 16 amino acids. The chain's CDR3 is CASSQPRQGIDQPQHF. CDR3 sequence (DNA): TGCGCCAGCAGCCAGCCTCGACAGGGGATCGATCAGCCCCAGCATTTT.

V usage is TRBV29-1 and J usage is TRBJ2-7; the D gene is possibly TRBD1 (6 bases). CDR1 is SQVTM, CDR2 ANQGSEA, per germline. Trimming stripped 4 bases from V and 7 bases from J, with 14 bases between. This CDR3 has 12 residues. For the CDR3, the DNA is TGCAGCGTTGGGGGGCAGGGCAGGGAGCAGTACTTC. Protein product: CSVGGQGREQYF.

The chain is built from TRBV4-1 and TRBJ2-5; D gene ambiguous. CDR1 and CDR2 (germline): MGHRA, YSYEKL. The CDR3 sequence is 14 residues long. The V and J ends lost 0 bases and 3 bases respectively, with 8 bases between them. CDR3 in amino acids: CASSQDSSKETQYF. CDR3 in DNA: TGCGCCAGCAGCCAAGATTCCAGCAAAGAGACCCAGTACTTC.

CDR3 sequence (DNA): TGTGCCAGCAGCTTAGTTGGGACAGGGCTAGCCAAAAACATTCAGTACTTC. This encodes CASSLVGTGLAKNIQYF. The chain has TRBV7-2 and TRBJ2-4; 9 positions match TRBD1. CDR1 is SGHTA, CDR2 FQGNSA, per germline. The CDR3 covers 17 residues. The J segment lost 0 bases and the V segment lost 1 base, leaving 4 bases of the junction unmatched.

As for this clone: This same CDR3 is encoded by further DNA sequences in the sample. This chain uses TRBV9 with TRBJ2-5; the match to TRBD1 covers 7 bases. Germline V gene sequence: CDR1 SGDLS, CDR2 YYNGEE. The length of the CDR3 is 13 residues. V was pared by 4 bases and J by 1 base, with 1 base of the junction left unmatched. CDR3 amino acids: CASSRDSQETQYF. For the CDR3, the DNA is TGTGCCAGCAGCCGGGACAGCCAAGAGACCCAGTACTTC.

This chain joins TRBV7-2 and TRBJ2-3; 9 bases fit TRBD1. Germline V gene sequence: CDR1 SGHTA, CDR2 FQGNSA. The CDR3 is made up of 13 amino acids. After removal of 1 base from V and 13 bases from J, the junction contained 6 bases not matched to a gene. The CDR3 DNA sequence: TGTGCCAGCAGCTTAGACCGGGACAGGGATGAGTATTTT. This translates into CASSLDRDRDEYF.

This clone was seen only once. The V and J genes are TRBV19 and TRBJ1-5, with 7 bases lining up with TRBD1. Losses at the gene ends were 7 bases for V and 2 bases for J; bases not matched to a gene: 11. CDR3 length equals 16 residues. Germline V gene lookup returns CDR1 LNHDA and CDR2 SQIVND (reference sequence). The chain's CDR3 is CASTSTSGQGNQPQHF. The CDR3 bases are TGTGCCAGTACCTCGACCTCAGGACAGGGCAATCAGCCCCAGCATTTT.

The gene calls are TRBV11-2 and TRBJ2-3; D is undetermined. The CDR3 extends over 14 amino acids. Germline CDR1 SGHAT, CDR2 FQNNGV. The ends were cut back, 0 bases at V and 2 bases at J, with 6 bases in the middle. The CDR3 nucleotides are TGTGCCAGCAGCTTAGAAGCTCTCACAGATACGCAGTATTTT. Its protein is CASSLEALTDTQYF.

This chain links TRBV18 with TRBJ1-4; D not certain. Per germline, CDR1 KGHSH and CDR2 LQKENI. The CDR3 covers 13 residues. Between the trimmed V and J ends, which lost 0 bases and 5 bases, there was a span of 4 bases. The CDR3 loop is CASSPPNNEKLFF. Here the CDR3 DNA reads TGTGCCAGCTCACCACCGAACAATGAAAAACTGTTTTTT.

This chain joins TRBV7-2 and TRBJ2-5, with TRBD1 matching over 9 bases. The length of the CDR3 is 14 residues. Germline-derived CDR1 and CDR2 are SGHTA and FQGNSA. Germline trimming cut 2 bases from V and 5 bases from J; bases unmatched to any gene: 3. The CDR3 loop is CASSLNRGRETQYF. The CDR3, as DNA: TGTGCCAGCAGCTTAAACAGGGGGCGGGAGACCCAGTACTTC.

This chain joins TRBV19 and TRBJ2-5, with 7 nucleotides matching TRBD1. J was trimmed by 4 bases and V by 3 bases; bases with no gene match: 11. The germline V gene has CDR1 LNHDA and CDR2 SQIVND (reference sequence). This CDR3 region has 16 residues. The CDR3 sequence is CASSIVFGTVGETQYF. The CDR3 coding sequence is TGTGCCAGTAGTATTGTTTTCGGGACAGTGGGAGAGACCCAGTACTTC.